The next 12 T cell receptor beta chains were all read from a single sample in a study of T cell changes during pregnancy in multiple sclerosis. The assay was immunoSEQ multiplex PCR, and TCRdb's table has in-frame clones only and misses some. The repertoire holds 34,000 or so clones, with over 75% as singletons. The source material was CD8+ T cells from peripheral blood mononuclear cells, sampled before pregnancy. These receptors originate from a female donor with multiple sclerosis, enrolled in a pregnancy study.

The CDR3 sequence: CASSSSRQGVEKLFF. In DNA form, the CDR3 reads TGCGCCAGCAGCTCAAGCAGACAGGGGGTCGAAAAACTGTTTTTT. The chain combines TRBV4-3 with TRBJ1-4; the match to TRBD1 covers 9 bases. V shed 5 bases, J shed 8 bases, and the junction held 9 bases outside the gene matches. The CDR3 covers 15 residues. Germline assignment: CDR1 LGHNA and CDR2 YSLEER.

The rearrangement uses TRBV6-5 and TRBJ2-4, with TRBD1 matching 7 bases. The CDR3 contains 14 residues. The germline V gene has CDR1 MNHEY and CDR2 SVGAGI. The V gene end was trimmed by 6 bases and the J gene end by 7 bases; junction bases not matched to a gene: 9. The DNA for the CDR3 is TGTGCCAGCAGGCCGACAGGGTCGCGGAACATTCAGTACTTC. As protein: CASRPTGSRNIQYF.

This clone was counted once. The V call is TRBV19, the J call TRBJ2-1, with D perhaps matching TRBD2 (5 bases). The CDR3 contains 15 residues. The germline V and J ends were trimmed by 9 bases and 0 bases, with 15 bases remaining between them. Per germline, CDR1 LNHDA and CDR2 SQIVND (reference sequence). The chain's CDR3 is CASRSGASSYNEQFF. Here the CDR3 DNA reads TGTGCCAGCCGGAGCGGAGCAAGCTCCTACAATGAGCAGTTCTTC.

In DNA form, the CDR3 reads TGCGCCAGCAGCCAAGATCTCACCGGGCTAGCGGGGGGGTGGAAGTTTACAGATACGCAGTATTTT. Translation gives CASSQDLTGLAGGWKFTDTQYF. The J gene is TRBJ2-3, the V gene TRBV4-1; 12 bases line up with TRBD2. J was trimmed by 3 bases and V by 0 bases; bases with no gene match: 19. CDR3 length: 22 residues. Germline values: CDR1 MGHRA, CDR2 YSYEKL.

This chain joins TRBV7-3 and TRBJ2-1, with D possibly matching TRBD2 (5 bases). Germline V lookup: CDR1 SGHTA, CDR2 FQGTGA. Between the trimmed V and J ends, which lost 3 bases and 7 bases, there was a span of 16 bases. The CDR3 extends over 15 amino acids. CDR3 bases: TGTGCCAGCAGCTTGGGAGACAAAAAAGGGAATGAGCAGTTCTTC. It specifies CASSLGDKKGNEQFF. Supplemented by reference TRBV7-3 and TRBJ2-1, the full variable domain reads GAGVSQTPSNKVTEKGKYVELRCDPISGHTALYWYRQSLGQGPEFLIYFQGTGAADDSGLPNDRFFAVRPEGSVSTLKIQRTERGDSAVYLCASSLGDKKGNEQFFGPGTRLTVL.

The chain employs TRBV30 and TRBJ1-2, with a possible D match to TRBD1 (5 bases). This CDR3 is 13 amino acids long. In germline, CDR1 is GTSNPN, CDR2 SVGIG (reference sequence). V lost 3 bases and J lost 7, with 15 bases in between. CDR3 nucleotides: TGTGCCTGGAGCCTGAATCCAAGGGGTGGCTACACCTTC. Amino acid sequence: CAWSLNPRGGYTF.

V gene TRBV19 combines with J gene TRBJ2-3, with 10 nucleotides matching TRBD2. Unmatched junction bases numbered 7, after V lost 5 bases and J lost 5 bases. Germline CDR1 reads LNHDA; CDR2 reads SQIVND (reference sequence). The CDR3 sequence is 15 residues long. The CDR3 DNA is TGTGCCAGTAGTGCTAGCGGGGGCTCGGGAGATACGCAGTATTTT. Protein: CASSASGGSGDTQYF.

This CDR3 reads CASSLEGQGVTGELFF. The CDR3 DNA follows: TGTGCCAGCAGCTTAGAGGGACAGGGAGTCACCGGGGAGCTGTTTTTT. The chain has TRBV7-7 and TRBJ2-2, with 9 bases lining up with TRBD1. Germline CDR1 SSHAT, CDR2 FNYEAQ (reference sequence). Trimming cost V 1 base and J 4 bases; bases outside gene matches: 4. This CDR3 contains 16 residues.

The rearrangement joins TRBV23-1 to TRBJ2-3, with D tentatively TRBD2 (5 bases). TRBV23-1 is noted as an ORF with a role that remains uncertain. V was cut by 0 bases and J by 2 bases, with 21 bases left in between. The length of the CDR3 is 19 residues. In nucleotides, the CDR3 is TGCGCCAGCAGTCAATCGAGGGCAGACAAAGAGCCCTACACAGATACGCAGTATTTT. This translates into CASSQSRADKEPYTDTQYF.

The chain joins TRBV9 to TRBJ2-7, with 10 bases identical to TRBD2. The germline CDR1 and CDR2 sequences are SGDLS and YYNGEE. J lost 4 bases, V lost 4 bases, and 11 bases had no gene match. The CDR3 runs 16 residues. The CDR3 reads CASSTHLAGDGYEQYF. For the CDR3, the DNA is TGTGCCAGCAGCACTCACCTAGCGGGAGACGGATACGAGCAGTACTTC.

The rearrangement joins TRBV6-5 to TRBJ1-1, with 7 nucleotides matching TRBD1. With 6 bases clipped from V and 7 bases from J, the junction kept 14 bases outside the gene matches. CDR3 length: 15 residues. Germline-derived CDR1 and CDR2 are MNHEY and SVGAGI. The CDR3 protein is CASSLSMTGRSEAFF. The DNA of the CDR3 is TGTGCCAGCAGCCTCTCAATGACAGGGAGGAGTGAAGCTTTCTTT.

The V gene is TRBV2, the J gene TRBJ1-1; D is ambiguous. The CDR3 has 12 residues. Trimming pared 8 bases from V and 1 base from J, leaving 8 bases between. The germline gives CDR1 SNHLY, CDR2 FYNNEI. This chain's CDR3 is CASQNRNTEAFF. The CDR3 DNA is TGTGCCAGCCAAAACAGGAACACTGAAGCTTTCTTT.